The rows below give T cell receptor beta chains drawn from one sample of a study of identical twins. TCRdb fed the 5' RACE reads into MiXCR, producing one record per CDR3 protein. The sample includes roughly 470,000 distinct CDR3 sequences, around 15% of them seen just once. These data were also filed under a second study, of yellow fever vaccine responses in identical twins.

Source material: CD4+ T cells sorted from blood. Receptors were obtained from a young woman in good health. CDR3s include the opening cysteine and the closing phenylalanine or tryptophan. The D gene is left open where the match is weak. Some rows mark clone size as missing; the rest say once, few, many or name a class of expanded clone.

abundance	v_gene	d_gene	j_gene	CDR3nt	CDR3aa
-	TRBV13	-	TRBJ2-1	TGTGCCAGCAGCCGGTATATGGGCCCCTCCGAGTTCTTC	CASSRYMGPSEFF
-	TRBV5-1	TRBD2	TRBJ2-5	TGCGCCAGCGGCGGGACTAGCGGGAGGGCCGAGGAGACCCAGTACTTC	CASGGTSGRAEETQYF
few	TRBV5-1	-	TRBJ2-7	TGCGCCAGCAGCTGGACACAGGGATACGAGCAGTACTTC	CASSWTQGYEQYF
-	TRBV6-1	-	TRBJ1-4	TGTGCCAGCAGTGGGGCCTTATTGGGTGAAAAACTGTTTTTT	CASSGALLGEKLFF
-	TRBV20-1	TRBD1	TRBJ1-1	TGCAGTGCCAGGGGGCTACGGGACGCTGAAGCTTTCTTT	CSARGLRDAEAFF
few	TRBV10-1	-	TRBJ2-2	TGCGCCAGCAGTGATAATGGAGCGGCCTTGGGGACCGGGGAGCTGTTTTTT	CASSDNGAALGTGELFF
-	TRBV20-1	TRBD2	TRBJ2-2	TGCAGTGCTAGAGATCCTAGCGGGGGGGTTAACACCGGGGAGCTGTTTTTT	CSARDPSGGVNTGELFF
few	TRBV30	-	TRBJ2-5	TGTGCCTGGAGTGTACTTCTCAGGGAGACCCAGTACTTC	CAWSVLLRETQYF
-	TRBV2	-	TRBJ1-2	TGTGCCAGCAGTGTGGCTGGGGGGAACTATGGCTACACCTTC	CASSVAGGNYGYTF
few	TRBV6-5	-	TRBJ2-2	TGTGCCAGCAGTTCTGGGCTCACCGGGGAGCTGTTTTTT	CASSSGLTGELFF
-	TRBV20-1	-	TRBJ2-7	TGCAGTGCTAGAGGCGGGGCCTCGAGCTCCTACGAGCAGTACTTC	CSARGGASSSYEQYF
few	TRBV20-1	-	TRBJ2-5	TGCAGTGCTAGTTCCCCTGACAATTGGTACCAAGAGACCCAGTACTTC	CSASSPDNWYQETQYF